This T cell receptor (beta chain) was obtained from a study of blood T cell repertoires in COVID-19. The overall study: Some COVID-19 samples were acute and others convalescent; all came from the United States, Italy and Spain. Sources were T cells, B-cell-depleted T cells, or PBMCs; the material itself was cDNA or gDNA.

In the source study's methods: Nucleated cell counts were estimated from reference gene primer amplification. Sequencing was performed with immunoSEQ multiplex PCR; in TCRdb, only in-frame clones are kept and a portion is missing. V, J and clone size are taken as reported in that table, and D and trimming were inferred from the DNA itself. This sample has a few hundred thousand clones, with approximately 85% found just once. Recruitment covered about 26 US areas and drew participants whose ages spanned roughly 18 to 89 years. Germline CDR1 reads SEHNR; CDR2 reads FQNEAQ (reference sequence). Trimming stripped 2 bases from V and 0 bases from J, with 11 bases between. This CDR3 comprises 16 residues. This clone was picked up one time.

The specimen sequenced was PBMCs or T cells enriched from blood (not recorded which). This TCR was sampled from a woman in her twenties or thirties who had recovered from COVID-19. The J gene is TRBJ2-1, the V gene TRBV7-9, with a weak D call TRBD2 (6 bases). In nucleotides, the CDR3 is TGTGCCAGCAGCTTATTTAGCGGAGGCTCCTACAATGAGCAGTTCTTC. Its protein product is CASSLFSGGSYNEQFF.